This TCR beta chain originates from a study of blood T cell repertoires in COVID-19. In the study overall: Acute and convalescent COVID-19 specimens originated in the United States, Italy and Spain.

The junction had 5 bases not matched to a gene; V was cut back by 3 bases and J by 0 bases. The CDR3 runs 16 residues. CDR1 is LNHDA, CDR2 SQIVND, per germline (reference sequence). Participants' own reports of clinical history determined their cohort assignment. Source study methods: Amplification from reference gene primers served as the basis for estimated nucleated cell counts. Assay used: immunoSEQ multiplex PCR; TCRdb lists only in-frame clones, some missing. The DNA was the basis for D and trimming; V, J and clone size are from that table. Of roughly 160,000 clones listed, roughly 80% are singletons.

The sequenced material came from PBMCs or T cells enriched from blood (not recorded which). This clonotype was obtained from a woman in her thirties or forties with acute COVID-19. The chain employs TRBV19 and TRBJ1-2; 9 positions agree with TRBD1. CDR3 protein: CASSITGTGTNYGYTF. The CDR3 region has the DNA TGTGCCAGTAGTATTACGGGGACAGGGACTAACTATGGCTACACCTTC.